A single sample gave rise to the 21 T cell receptor beta chains below, sequenced in a study of shared clonotypes between healthy human individuals. This table comes from immunoSEQ multiplex PCR, and its TCRdb copy is limited to in-frame clones, with some not included. This table holds 850,000 to 1,100,000 clones, 70% to 80% found once. The sequencing sample was made of memory CD4+ T cells from PBMCs. The subset is: CD45RA-negative fraction. The receptors come from a man aged 18 to 30 in good health. Some clones in this sample may be carry-over from other donors' samples.

Here the CDR3 DNA reads TGTGCCCTGCTTACACAGGGCGGAGCGGGAGAGTCCTACAATGAGCAGTTCTTC. Amino acids: CALLTQGGAGESYNEQFF. The V and J genes are TRBV30 and TRBJ2-1; TRBD2 matches 8 bases. Germline V gene data show CDR1 as GTSNPN and CDR2 as SVGIG (reference sequence). This CDR3 contains 18 residues. Germline trimming cut 8 bases from V and 1 base from J; bases unmatched to any gene: 19.

This clone came up once. The chain employs TRBV5-1 and TRBJ2-2; 7 nucleotides agree with TRBD1. The V and J ends lost 0 bases and 5 bases, in that order; junction bases with no gene match: 4. The germline V gene encodes CDR1 SGHRS and CDR2 YFSETQ. The CDR3 runs 15 residues. CDR3: CASSLGQGETGELFF. As DNA, the CDR3 is TGCGCCAGCAGCTTGGGACAGGGAGAAACCGGGGAGCTGTTTTTT.

The rearrangement links TRBV7-9 to TRBJ1-2, with 9 positions matching TRBD1. J was trimmed by 3 bases and V by 5 bases; bases with no gene match: 7. Per the germline V gene, CDR1 is SEHNR and CDR2 is FQNEAQ (reference sequence). The CDR3 sequence is 15 residues long. In nucleotides, the CDR3 is TGTGCCAGCAGCGCCCACAGGGGGCTAGACTATGGCTACACCTTC. Its translation is CASSAHRGLDYGYTF.

The CDR3 protein is CASSGLAGGYEQYF. Here the CDR3 DNA reads TGTGCCAGCAGCGGACTAGCGGGAGGGTACGAGCAGTACTTC. The rearrangement joins TRBV9 to TRBJ2-7; TRBD2 matches 14 bases. V was clipped by 3 bases and J by 4 bases; unmatched bases: 0. Germline V gene lookup returns CDR1 SGDLS and CDR2 YYNGEE. CDR3 length: 14 amino acids.

This clone was seen at least ten times. The same CDR3 is also encoded by other DNA sequences in this sample. The chain couples TRBV6-1 to TRBJ1-4, with 8 nucleotides matching TRBD1. This CDR3 has 13 residues. Germline assignment: CDR1 MNHNS and CDR2 SASEGT. The trim removed 6 bases at V and 8 bases at J, leaving 5 bases unmatched. Here the CDR3 reads CASRRTGYEKLFF. The CDR3 DNA sequence: TGTGCCAGCAGGCGGACAGGGTACGAAAAACTGTTTTTT.

About this clone: Other DNA sequences within the sample encode an identical CDR3. The genes are TRBV27 and TRBJ1-1; D unresolved. CDR1 is MNHEY and CDR2 is SMNVEV in the germline V gene (reference sequence). CDR3 length equals 14 residues. Trimming removed 3 bases at V and 1 base at J, with 9 bases between. In nucleotides, the CDR3 is TGTGCCAGCAGTTTCCTTACGGGGAACACTGAAGCTTTCTTT. Its protein is CASSFLTGNTEAFF.

This clone was picked up a small number of times. V gene TRBV27 combines with J gene TRBJ1-2; D possibly corresponds to TRBD1 (5 bases). The CDR3 has 17 residues. Germline V gene data show CDR1 as MNHEY and CDR2 as SMNVEV (reference sequence). With 6 bases removed from V and 0 bases from J, the gap between germline ends came to 20 bases. CDR3 residues: CASRPWRGTGANYGYTF. DNA of the CDR3: TGTGCCAGCAGACCCTGGCGGGGGACGGGGGCTAACTATGGCTACACCTTC.

The chain uses TRBV5-1 and TRBJ1-2, with D perhaps matching TRBD1 (5 bases). Trimming removed 1 base at V and 3 bases at J, with 7 bases between. The CDR3 runs 13 residues. The germline V gene encodes CDR1 SGHRS and CDR2 YFSETQ. The CDR3 region is CASSLSRDYGYTF. The DNA of the CDR3 is TGCGCCAGCAGCTTGAGCAGGGACTATGGCTACACCTTC. Full variable domain (rest looked up from reference TRBV5-1 and TRBJ1-2): KAGVTQTPRYLIKTRGQQVTLSCSPISGHRSVSWYQQTPGQGLQFLFEYFSETQRNKGNFPGRFSGRQFSNSRSEMNVSTLELGDSALYLCASSLSRDYGYTFGSGTRLTVV.

V is TRBV28 and J is TRBJ1-3; D is perhaps TRBD1 (5 bases). This CDR3 spans 16 amino acids. Per germline, CDR1 MDHEN and CDR2 SYDVKM. Trimming took 5 bases from V and 0 from J, leaving 14 bases between them. CDR3 in amino acids: CASSPHDRDSGNTIYF. DNA for the CDR3: TGTGCCAGCAGTCCCCATGACAGAGACTCTGGAAACACCATATATTTT.

The DNA for the CDR3 is TGTGCCAGCAGCTCAAGACTTCTTTACGAGCAGTACTTC. Translation gives CASSSRLLYEQYF. The chain couples TRBV5-6 to TRBJ2-7; D is uncertain. Germline V gene lookup returns CDR1 SGHDT and CDR2 YYEEEE. Trimming removed 3 bases at V and 4 bases at J, with 11 bases between. There are 13 residues in the CDR3.

The V and J genes are TRBV19 and TRBJ1-2; D not resolved. V was shortened by 5 bases and J by 4 bases, with 17 bases between the two germline ends. CDR1 is LNHDA, CDR2 SQIVND, per germline (reference sequence). The CDR3 runs 15 residues. The CDR3 nucleotides are TGTGCCAGTAGTGAGACCGGGTATGGTAGCTATGGCTACACCTTC. Translation gives CASSETGYGSYGYTF.

The V gene is TRBV11-2, the J gene TRBJ1-2, with TRBD1 matching 11 bases. Losses at the gene ends were 4 bases for V and 0 bases for J; bases not matched to a gene: 7. Germline assignment: CDR1 SGHAT and CDR2 FQNNGV. This CDR3 region has 17 residues. The CDR3 here is CASSSLPGQGANYGYTF. CDR3 coding DNA: TGTGCCAGCAGCTCCCTTCCGGGACAGGGGGCTAACTATGGCTACACCTTC.

The rearrangement links TRBV30 to TRBJ1-1; no firm D call. Germline assignment: CDR1 GTSNPN and CDR2 SVGIG (reference sequence). The CDR3 sequence is 17 residues long. Trimming stripped 0 bases from V and 1 base from J, with 18 bases between. CDR3 DNA: TGTGCCTGGAGTGTACTGCGTACATACCTTGGGAACACTGAAGCTTTCTTT. Encoded protein: CAWSVLRTYLGNTEAFF.

V and J are TRBV6-1 and TRBJ1-1, with TRBD1 as a possible D gene (6 bases). V lost 2 bases and J lost 2, with 12 bases in between. Germline V gives CDR1 MNHNS, CDR2 SASEGT. This CDR3 has 15 amino acids. CDR3 sequence: CASSETTGYNTEAFF. The DNA for the CDR3 is TGTGCCAGCAGTGAAACGACAGGCTACAACACTGAAGCTTTCTTT.

This clone showed up just once. The chain recombines TRBV5-1 with TRBJ2-1, with 10 bases identical to TRBD2. Germline V CDR1 and CDR2: SGHRS, YFSETQ. The CDR3 sequence is 15 residues long. J lost 8 bases, V lost 4 bases, and 9 bases had no gene match. CDR3 nucleotides: TGCGCCAGCAGCGTCGTAGCGGGAGGTGGCGATGAGCAGTTCTTC. As protein: CASSVVAGGGDEQFF.

The chain employs TRBV7-2 and TRBJ1-4, with D unclear. V lost 2 bases and J 8 bases, leaving 15 bases between the germline ends. CDR1 SGHTA and CDR2 FQGNSA come from the germline V gene. The CDR3 contains 15 residues. The CDR3, as DNA: TGTGCCAGCAGCTTACGCGGACTTTCGCTAGAAAAACTGTTTTTT. It encodes CASSLRGLSLEKLFF.

The chain carries TRBV2 and TRBJ2-4, with D perhaps matching TRBD2 (6 bases). The germline gives CDR1 SNHLY, CDR2 FYNNEI. This CDR3 is built from 16 residues. Trimming removed 2 bases from V and 2 bases from J, with 13 bases in between. CDR3 in DNA: TGTGCCAGCAGTGAAAGCTTGGGAGGATCCAAAAACATTCAGTACTTC. Residues: CASSESLGGSKNIQYF.

The chain uses TRBV28 and TRBJ2-7; 13 bases are a match to TRBD2. From germline, CDR1 is MDHEN and CDR2 SYDVKM. The CDR3 runs to 16 residues. V shed 6 bases and J 6 bases; nucleotides not matched to a gene: 11. The CDR3 DNA sequence: TGTGCCAGCAGCCTTGGGACTAGCGGGATCTTCCGCGAGCAGTACTTC. Residues: CASSLGTSGIFREQYF.

The chain carries TRBV7-3 and TRBJ2-1, with 11 positions matching TRBD2. The germline CDR1 and CDR2 sequences are SGHTA and FQGTGA. The trim removed 5 bases at V and 6 bases at J, leaving 9 bases unmatched. This CDR3 is 16 amino acids long. The CDR3 bases are TGTGCCAGCAGCCCGGCCGGACTAGCGGGTCTCAATGAGCAGTTCTTC. Residues: CASSPAGLAGLNEQFF.

V is TRBV9 and J is TRBJ1-1; possible D gene TRBD1, 5 bases. The CDR3 length is 14 residues. The ends were cut back, 3 bases at V and 13 bases at J, with 22 bases in the middle. The germline gives CDR1 SGDLS, CDR2 YYNGEE. The CDR3 sequence is CASSGGARGDMVFF. The DNA for the CDR3 is TGTGCCAGCAGCGGAGGGGCACGGGGTGATATGGTTTTCTTT.

This clone was counted once. J is TRBJ2-4 and V is TRBV30; the D is unclear. Per the germline V gene, CDR1 is GTSNPN and CDR2 is SVGIG (reference sequence). Trimming removed 1 base at V and 0 bases at J, with 10 bases between. CDR3 size: 15 residues. The CDR3 region has the DNA TGTGCCTGGAGTGGGTTAGCAATAGCCAAAAACATTCAGTACTTC. Translated: CAWSGLAIAKNIQYF.